What follows is one T cell receptor beta chain and its context. The CDR3 spans 12 residues. The germline gives CDR1 SQVTM, CDR2 ANQGSEA. V shed 4 bases and J shed 5 bases, with 9 bases lying between them. Participant age was 18 to 89 years, and participants resided in fewer than 30 US areas. Donors were grouped by their self-reported clinical history. These data originate in a study of blood T cell repertoires in COVID-19. Looking at the study overall: Acute-phase and convalescent COVID-19 samples originated in the United States, Italy and Spain.

TCRdb's copy holds only in-frame clones and misses some; the assay was immunoSEQ multiplex PCR. In the table there are 250,000 to 350,000 clones, around 86% of which are singletons. The sequenced material came from PBMCs or T cells enriched from blood (not recorded which). The sequence was collected from a woman aged 18-29 years who had recovered from COVID-19. The chain links TRBV29-1 to TRBJ2-1; tentative D call: TRBD1 (6 bases). The CDR3 reads CSVGPGDNEQFF. For the CDR3, the DNA is TGCAGCGTTGGCCCAGGGGACAATGAGCAGTTCTTC.